A single sample gave rise to the 2 T cell receptor beta chains below, sequenced in a study of shared clonotypes between healthy human individuals. Measured with immunoSEQ multiplex PCR; TCRdb has only the in-frame clones, and not every one. There are around 320,000 clones in the sample; about nine tenths occur only once, and under 20% lies in the top ten. Input material: memory CD8+ T cells sorted from blood. Subset of the sample: CD45RO+ cells pooled with CCR7-negative TemRA cells. The source is a man aged 18 to 35 in good health.

This clone came up a few times. The chain links TRBV5-6 to TRBJ2-1, with TRBD2 identical over 9 bases. Trimming at V came to 2 bases and at J to 9 bases, leaving 6 bases not matched to a gene. Germline values: CDR1 SGHDT, CDR2 YYEEEE. The CDR3 is 14 amino acids. CDR3 amino acids: CASSFSGSNGEQFF. CDR3 in DNA: TGTGCCAGCAGCTTTAGCGGGAGTAACGGTGAGCAGTTCTTC.

The gene calls are TRBV6-5 and TRBJ1-2; 8 bases match TRBD1. The CDR3 length is 16 residues. V dropped 4 bases and J dropped 13; count of bases not matched to a gene: 20. CDR1 and CDR2 from the germline V gene are MNHEY and SVGAGI. The CDR3 sequence is CASSLTGTGSASGLTF. The CDR3 DNA reads as TGTGCCAGCAGTTTGACCGGGACAGGATCAGCTAGTGGTCTCACCTTC.